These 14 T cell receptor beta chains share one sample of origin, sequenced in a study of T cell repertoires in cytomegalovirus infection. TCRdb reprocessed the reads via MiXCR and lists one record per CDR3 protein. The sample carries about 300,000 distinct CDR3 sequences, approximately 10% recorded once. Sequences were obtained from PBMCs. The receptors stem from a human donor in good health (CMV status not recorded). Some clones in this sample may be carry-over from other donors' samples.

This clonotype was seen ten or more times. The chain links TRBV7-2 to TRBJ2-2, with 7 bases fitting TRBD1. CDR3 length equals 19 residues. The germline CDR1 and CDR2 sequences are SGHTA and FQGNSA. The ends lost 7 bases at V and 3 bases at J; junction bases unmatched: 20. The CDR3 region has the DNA TGTGCCAGCACCTTCCATAGTCCTGCGTGGGACAGACACACCGGGGAGCTGTTTTTT. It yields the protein CASTFHSPAWDRHTGELFF.

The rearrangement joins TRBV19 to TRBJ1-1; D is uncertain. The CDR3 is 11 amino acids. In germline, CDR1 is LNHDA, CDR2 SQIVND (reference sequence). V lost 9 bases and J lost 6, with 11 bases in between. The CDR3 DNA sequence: TGTGCCAGCATAGGACCCCCTGAAGCTTTCTTT. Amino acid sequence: CASIGPPEAFF.

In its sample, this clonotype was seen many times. The DNA for the CDR3 is TGTGCCAGCAGTTACCCAAAAGGACAGGGGAGGTACGAGCAGTACGTC. Translating it yields CASSYPKGQGRYEQYV. The chain links TRBV6-2 or TRBV6-3 to TRBJ2-7, with TRBD1 matching over 9 bases. The CDR3 length is 16 residues. Germline V gives CDR1 MNHEY, CDR2 SVGEGT. J was trimmed by 4 bases and V by 2 bases; bases with no gene match: 9.

CDR3 loop: CASSLRPPGTDTQYF. DNA for the CDR3: TGTGCCAGCAGCCTTCGGCCCCCCGGCACAGATACGCAGTATTTT. J is TRBJ2-3 and V is TRBV14, with no clear D. Trimming left V 4 bases short and J 1 base short, with 12 bases between. The CDR3 extends over 15 amino acids. Looked up from germline, CDR1 is SGHDN and CDR2 is FVKESK.

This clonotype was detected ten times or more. The CDR3 loop is CASSLRQSSSATNEKLFF. The CDR3 bases are TGTGCCAGCAGCCTTCGACAGAGTAGTTCCGCAACTAATGAAAAACTGTTTTTT. This rearrangement joins TRBV14 to TRBJ1-4; the D gene is possibly TRBD1 (5 bases). V was pared by 4 bases and J by 0 bases, with 18 bases between. CDR1 and CDR2 from the germline V gene are SGHDN and FVKESK. The CDR3 is 18 residues long.

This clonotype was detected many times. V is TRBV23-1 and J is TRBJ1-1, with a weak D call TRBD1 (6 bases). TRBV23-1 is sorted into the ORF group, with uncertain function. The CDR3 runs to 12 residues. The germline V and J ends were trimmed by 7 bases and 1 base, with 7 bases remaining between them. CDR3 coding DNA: TGCGCCAGCACACAGGGGAACACTGAAGCTTTCTTT. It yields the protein CASTQGNTEAFF.

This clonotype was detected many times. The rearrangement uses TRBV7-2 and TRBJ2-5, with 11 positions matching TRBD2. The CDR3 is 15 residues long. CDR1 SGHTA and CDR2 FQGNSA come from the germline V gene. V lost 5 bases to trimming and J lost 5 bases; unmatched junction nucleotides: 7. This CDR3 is CASSPRTSGLETQYF. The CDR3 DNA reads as TGTGCCAGCAGCCCGCGGACTAGCGGGCTTGAGACCCAGTACTTC.

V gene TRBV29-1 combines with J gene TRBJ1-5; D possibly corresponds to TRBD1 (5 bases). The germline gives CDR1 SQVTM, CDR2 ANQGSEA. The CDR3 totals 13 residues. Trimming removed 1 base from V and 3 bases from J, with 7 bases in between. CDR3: CSVEGGINQPQHF. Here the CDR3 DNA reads TGCAGCGTTGAAGGGGGGATCAATCAGCCCCAGCATTTT.

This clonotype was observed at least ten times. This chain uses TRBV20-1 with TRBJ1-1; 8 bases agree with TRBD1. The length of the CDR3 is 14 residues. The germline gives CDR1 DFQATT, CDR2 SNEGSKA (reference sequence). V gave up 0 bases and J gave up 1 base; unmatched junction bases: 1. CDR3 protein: CSARDGTGNTEAFF. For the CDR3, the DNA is TGCAGTGCTAGAGATGGGACAGGGAACACTGAAGCTTTCTTT.

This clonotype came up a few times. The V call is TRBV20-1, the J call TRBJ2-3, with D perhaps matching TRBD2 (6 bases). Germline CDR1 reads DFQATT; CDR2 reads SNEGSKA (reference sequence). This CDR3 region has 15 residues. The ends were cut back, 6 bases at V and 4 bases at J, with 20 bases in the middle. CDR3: CSAPGGVGRSDTQYF. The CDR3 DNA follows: TGCAGTGCACCCGGAGGGGTTGGTCGCTCAGATACGCAGTATTTT.

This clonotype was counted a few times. In nucleotides, the CDR3 is TGCGCCAGCAGAAGGGACATCTTGAGCTCCTATAATTCACCCCTCCACTTT. This gives the protein CASRRDILSSYNSPLHF. This sequence joins TRBV5-1 and TRBJ1-6, with D possibly matching TRBD1 (6 bases). This CDR3 comprises 17 residues. V was clipped by 5 bases and J by 0 bases, with 15 bases between them. Germline V gives CDR1 SGHRS, CDR2 YFSETQ.

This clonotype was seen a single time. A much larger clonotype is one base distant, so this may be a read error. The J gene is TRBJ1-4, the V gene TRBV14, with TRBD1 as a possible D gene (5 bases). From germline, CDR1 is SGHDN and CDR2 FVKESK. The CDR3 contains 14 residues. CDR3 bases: TGTGCCAGCAGCCGGGACTATTCGGACGGAAAACTGTTATTT. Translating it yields CASSRDYSDGKLLF.

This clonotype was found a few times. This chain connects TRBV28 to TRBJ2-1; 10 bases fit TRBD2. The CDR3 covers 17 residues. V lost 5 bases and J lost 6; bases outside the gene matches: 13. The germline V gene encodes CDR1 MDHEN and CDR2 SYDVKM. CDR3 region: CASSAYQRGGRGNEQFF. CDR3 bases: TGTGCCAGCAGTGCTTATCAGCGGGGGGGCCGTGGCAATGAGCAGTTCTTC.

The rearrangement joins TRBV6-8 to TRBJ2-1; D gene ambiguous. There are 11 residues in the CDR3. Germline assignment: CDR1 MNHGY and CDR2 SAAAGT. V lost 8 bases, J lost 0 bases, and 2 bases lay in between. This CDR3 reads CASVSYNEQFF. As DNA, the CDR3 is TGTGCCAGCGTCTCCTACAATGAGCAGTTCTTC.